Listed here are 17 T cell receptor beta chains from one sample, sequenced in a study of blood T cell repertoires in COVID-19. TCRdb's table, derived via immunoSEQ multiplex PCR, lists solely in-frame clones and lacks some. The sample yields 50,000 to 60,000 clones, approximately 91% seen once. Sequencing was done on a sample of peripheral blood. The source is a woman of 80 years or more with acute or convalescent COVID-19.

J is TRBJ2-1 and V is TRBV6-2 or TRBV6-3; D is ambiguous. This CDR3 region has 14 residues. Germline V CDR1 and CDR2: MNHEY, SVGEGT. V lost 4 bases and J lost 10, with 17 bases in between. The CDR3 spells CASSSGLGGQEQFF. CDR3 sequence (DNA): TGTGCCAGCAGTTCGGGTCTGGGTGGTCAGGAGCAGTTCTTC.

The chain is built from TRBV18 and TRBJ1-1; D gene unclear. The CDR3 length is 15 residues. Per the germline V gene, CDR1 is KGHSH and CDR2 is LQKENI. The V end lost 3 bases, the J end lost 5 bases, and 16 bases lay between the germline ends. CDR3 bases: TGTGCCAGCTCACCCACCCAGAGGGCGGGAACTGAAGCTTTCTTT. It specifies CASSPTQRAGTEAFF.

This chain links TRBV9 with TRBJ1-4, with TRBD1 matching over 8 bases. The CDR3 covers 15 residues. Germline CDR1 reads SGDLS; CDR2 reads YYNGEE. V shed 4 bases and J 7 bases; nucleotides not matched to a gene: 9. CDR3 protein: CASSTSRGLFEKLFF. For the CDR3, the DNA is TGTGCCAGCAGCACGTCCAGGGGGCTATTTGAAAAACTGTTTTTT.

The V and J genes are TRBV24-1 and TRBJ2-7, with 8 bases aligning to TRBD1. Trimming at V came to 3 bases and at J to 9 bases, leaving 3 bases not matched to a gene. In germline, CDR1 is KGHDR, CDR2 SFDVKD. CDR3 length: 12 residues. The DNA of the CDR3 is TGTGCCACCAGTGATACTACAGGGGGGCAGTACTTC. The encoded protein is CATSDTTGGQYF.

The CDR3 region is CASGSGGYEAFF. The CDR3 DNA sequence: TGTGCCAGCGGCTCAGGGGGCTATGAAGCTTTCTTT. The V and J genes are TRBV2 and TRBJ1-1; the match to TRBD1 covers 8 bases. Germline V CDR1 and CDR2: SNHLY, FYNNEI. V was pared by 8 bases and J by 7 bases, with 6 bases of the junction left unmatched. This CDR3 comprises 12 residues.

The chain has TRBV10-3 and TRBJ2-5; tentative D call: TRBD1 (5 bases). CDR1 is ENHRY and CDR2 is SYGVKD in the germline V gene. Trimming stripped 10 bases from V and 2 bases from J, with 8 bases between. The length of the CDR3 is 11 residues. CDR3 coding DNA: TGTGCCAGCCAGGGTCAAGAGACCCAGTACTTC. This encodes CASQGQETQYF.

The rearrangement links TRBV7-2 to TRBJ1-4; D is perhaps TRBD1 (5 bases). This CDR3 region has 15 residues. Germline-derived CDR1 and CDR2 are SGHTA and FQGNSA. The V gene lost 5 bases and the J gene lost 7 bases, with 17 bases spanning the gap. CDR3 DNA: TGTGCCAGCAGCGAAGACAGAGTGTACCGTGAAAAACTGTTTTTT. This gives the protein CASSEDRVYREKLFF.

This chain links TRBV30 with TRBJ2-1; 13 nucleotides match TRBD2. The germline CDR1 and CDR2 sequences are GTSNPN and SVGIG (reference sequence). The CDR3 extends over 17 amino acids. Trimming took 0 bases from V and 5 from J; bases not matched to a gene: 7. CDR3 nucleotide sequence: TGTGCCTGGAGTGTACCCCCTGGACTAGCGGGAGACAATGAGCAGTTCTTC. It encodes CAWSVPPGLAGDNEQFF.

The chain has TRBV9 and TRBJ1-3; D gene uncertain. Germline CDR1 is SGDLS and CDR2 is YYNGEE. Trimming removed 4 bases at V and 3 bases at J, with 14 bases between. This CDR3 contains 15 residues. The CDR3 loop is CASSTQPTVGNTIYF. DNA for the CDR3: TGTGCCAGCAGCACCCAGCCCACAGTTGGAAACACCATATATTTT.

The chain is built from TRBV5-1 and TRBJ2-3; D is unresolved. V gave up 3 bases and J gave up 3 bases, with 5 bases separating them. The CDR3 runs 12 residues. Per germline, CDR1 SGHRS and CDR2 YFSETQ. The CDR3 DNA reads TGCGCCAGCAGCTCCCCTACAGATACGCAGTATTTT. This translates into CASSSPTDTQYF.

This chain uses TRBV9 with TRBJ1-3, with D possibly matching TRBD1 (5 bases). CDR3 length equals 14 residues. Trimming took 0 bases from V and 8 from J, leaving 12 bases between them. The germline CDR1 and CDR2 sequences are SGDLS and YYNGEE. The CDR3 here is CASSVDTGGDTIYF. In DNA, the CDR3 is TGTGCCAGCAGCGTAGATACAGGCGGTGACACCATATATTTT.

The CDR3 bases are TGTGCCTGTCCCCGGGTCGGCCAACGGGACGAGCAGTACTTC. It encodes CACPRVGQRDEQYF. The gene calls are TRBV30 and TRBJ2-7; D is undetermined. Trimming stripped 6 bases from V and 5 bases from J, with 20 bases between. This CDR3 spans 14 amino acids. Germline CDR1 reads GTSNPN; CDR2 reads SVGIG (reference sequence). The whole variable domain, remainder taken from reference TRBV30 and TRBJ2-7, is SQTIHQWPATLVQPVGSPLSLECTVEGTSNPNLYWYRQAAGRGLQLLFYSVGIGQISSEVPQNLSASRPQDRQFILSSKKLLLSDSGFYLCACPRVGQRDEQYFGPGTRLTVT.

The rearrangement links TRBV9 to TRBJ1-3; TRBD1 aligns across 7 bases. Germline CDR1 SGDLS, CDR2 YYNGEE. CDR3 length: 15 amino acids. The V and J ends lost 3 bases and 0 bases, in that order; junction bases with no gene match: 3. The CDR3 region has the DNA TGTGCCAGCAGCGACAGGGGTAGCTCTGGAAACACCATATATTTT. Amino acid sequence: CASSDRGSSGNTIYF. Looking up the rest from reference TRBV9 and TRBJ1-3 gives the full variable domain: DSGVTQTPKHLITATGQRVTLRCSPRSGDLSVYWYQQSLDQGLQFLIQYYNGEERAKGNILERFSAQQFPDLHSELNLSSLELGDSALYFCASSDRGSSGNTIYFGEGSWLTVV.

J is TRBJ2-7 and V is TRBV7-3; 10 nucleotides align to TRBD1. After removal of 2 bases from V and 2 bases from J, the junction contained 0 bases not matched to a gene. The germline V gene encodes CDR1 SGHTA and CDR2 FQGTGA. The CDR3 has 14 residues. CDR3 in DNA: TGTGCCAGCAGCTTAGGACAGGGGGCCTACGAGCAGTACTTC. Translating gives CASSLGQGAYEQYF.

This clone was observed once. The chain uses TRBV6-2 or TRBV6-3 and TRBJ2-3; 8 bases are shared with TRBD2. The CDR3 is 16 amino acids. Germline V gene sequence: CDR1 MNHEY, CDR2 SVGEGT. Trimming at V came to 4 bases and at J to 5 bases, leaving 11 bases not matched to a gene. The CDR3 reads CASSSLGLGLGDTQYF. The CDR3 nucleotides are TGTGCCAGCAGTTCCCTGGGACTAGGACTTGGAGATACGCAGTATTTT.

The chain recombines TRBV2 with TRBJ1-5; the D gene is possibly TRBD1 (6 bases). CDR1 is SNHLY and CDR2 is FYNNEI in the germline V gene. V shed 3 bases and J shed 7 bases, with 13 bases lying between them. CDR3 length: 14 residues. The DNA of the CDR3 is TGTGCCAGCAGTGATACAGGGCTACGGCAGCCCCAGCATTTT. This codes for CASSDTGLRQPQHF.

This chain joins TRBV19 and TRBJ2-2, with 10 bases lining up with TRBD2. V dropped 5 bases and J dropped 6; count of bases not matched to a gene: 3. The length of the CDR3 is 14 residues. Per the germline V gene, CDR1 is LNHDA and CDR2 is SQIVND (reference sequence). The CDR3 sequence: CASSSGLAAGELFF. The CDR3 DNA follows: TGTGCCAGTAGTTCTGGACTAGCGGCCGGGGAGCTGTTTTTT.